Given below is one T cell receptor (beta chain) in context. This CDR3 is built from 18 residues. Trimming removed 7 bases at V and 6 bases at J, with 25 bases between. This sample is drawn from a study of blood T cell repertoires in COVID-19. Across the whole study: Samples of COVID-19 (acute and convalescent) were obtained from the United States, Italy and Spain. The analysed material was cDNA or gDNA that came from T cells, B-cell-depleted T cells, or PBMCs.

In Seattle, patients joined the study during active infection and were tracked longitudinally. The authors' processing: It was from reference gene primer amplification that nucleated cell counts were estimated. TCRdb's copy holds only in-frame clones and misses some; the assay was immunoSEQ multiplex PCR. D and trimming come from the DNA, and the V and J calls and clone size come from that table. The table records about 160,000 clones, around 86% of them present only once. Sequenced input: peripheral blood. This chain uses TRBV23-1 with TRBJ1-6, with D unclear. TRBV23-1 is an ORF for which the function is uncertain. The sequence came from a man aged 55 to 70 with COVID-19, enrolled during active disease. CDR3 sequence reads: CASTPPLPRVRSNSPLHF. For the CDR3, the DNA is TGCGCCAGCACACCTCCACTGCCCCGGGTTAGAAGTAATTCACCCCTCCACTTT.